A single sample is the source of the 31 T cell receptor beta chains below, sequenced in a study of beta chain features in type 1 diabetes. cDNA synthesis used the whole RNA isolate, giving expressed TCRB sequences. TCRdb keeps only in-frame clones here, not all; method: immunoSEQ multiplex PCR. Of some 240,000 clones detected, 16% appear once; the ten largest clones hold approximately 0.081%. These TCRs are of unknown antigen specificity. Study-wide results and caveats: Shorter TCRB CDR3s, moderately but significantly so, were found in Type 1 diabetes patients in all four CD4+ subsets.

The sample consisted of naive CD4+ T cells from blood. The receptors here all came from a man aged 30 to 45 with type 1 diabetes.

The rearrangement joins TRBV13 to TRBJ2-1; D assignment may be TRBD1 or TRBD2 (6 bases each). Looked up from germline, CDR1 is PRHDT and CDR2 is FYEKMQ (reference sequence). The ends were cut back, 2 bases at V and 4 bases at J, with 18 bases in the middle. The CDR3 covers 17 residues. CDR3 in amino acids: CASSLRWGASVYNEQFF. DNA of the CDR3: TGTGCCAGCAGCTTAAGATGGGGGGCTAGCGTTTACAATGAGCAGTTCTTC.

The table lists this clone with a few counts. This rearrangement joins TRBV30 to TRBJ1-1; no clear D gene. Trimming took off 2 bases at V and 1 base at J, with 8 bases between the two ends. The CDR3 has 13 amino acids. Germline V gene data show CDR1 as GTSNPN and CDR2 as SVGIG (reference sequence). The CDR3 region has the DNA TGTGCCTGGAGTACAAACCCGAACACTGAAGCTTTCTTT. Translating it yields CAWSTNPNTEAFF.

CDR3 sequence: CSAGGRGGTDTQYF. CDR3 DNA: TGCAGCGCCGGGGGTCGGGGAGGCACAGATACGCAGTATTTT. V usage is TRBV29-1 and J usage is TRBJ2-3, with a tentative D call TRBD2 (6 bases). Germline lookup yields CDR1 SQVTM and CDR2 ANQGSEA. The CDR3 is 14 residues long. The ends were cut back, 7 bases at V and 1 base at J, with 15 bases in the middle.

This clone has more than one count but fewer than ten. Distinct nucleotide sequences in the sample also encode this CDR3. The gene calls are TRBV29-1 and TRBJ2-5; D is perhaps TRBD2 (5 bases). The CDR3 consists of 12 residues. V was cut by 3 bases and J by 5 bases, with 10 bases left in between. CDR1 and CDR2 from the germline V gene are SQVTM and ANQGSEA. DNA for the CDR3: TGCAGCGTTGAGCTCACGGGGGAGACCCAGTACTTC. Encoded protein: CSVELTGETQYF. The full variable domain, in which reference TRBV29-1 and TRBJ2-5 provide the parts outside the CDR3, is SAVISQKPSRDICQRGTSLTIQCQVDSQVTMMFWYRQQPGQSLTLIATANQGSEATYESGFVIDKFPISRPNLTFSTLTVSNMSPEDSSIYLCSVELTGETQYFGPGTRLLVL.

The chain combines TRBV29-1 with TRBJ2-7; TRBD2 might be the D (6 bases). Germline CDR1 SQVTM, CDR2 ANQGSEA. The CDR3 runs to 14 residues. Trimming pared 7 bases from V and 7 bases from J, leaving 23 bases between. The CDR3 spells CSACGTPAGSEQYF. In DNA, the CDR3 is TGCAGCGCCTGCGGGACTCCGGCGGGGAGTGAGCAGTACTTC.

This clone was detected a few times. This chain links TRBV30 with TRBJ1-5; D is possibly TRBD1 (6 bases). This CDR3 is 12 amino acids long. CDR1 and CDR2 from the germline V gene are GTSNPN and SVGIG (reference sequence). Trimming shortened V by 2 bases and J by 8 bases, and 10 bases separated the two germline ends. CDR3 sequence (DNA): TGTGCCTGGAGTCCAGGGGTCGAGCCCCAGCATTTT. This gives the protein CAWSPGVEPQHF.

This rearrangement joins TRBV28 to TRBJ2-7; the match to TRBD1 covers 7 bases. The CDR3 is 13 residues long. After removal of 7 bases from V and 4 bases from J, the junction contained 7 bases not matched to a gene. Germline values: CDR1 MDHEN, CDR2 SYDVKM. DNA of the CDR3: TGTGCCAGCAATTCGGGACAGCGATACGAGCAGTACTTC. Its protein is CASNSGQRYEQYF.

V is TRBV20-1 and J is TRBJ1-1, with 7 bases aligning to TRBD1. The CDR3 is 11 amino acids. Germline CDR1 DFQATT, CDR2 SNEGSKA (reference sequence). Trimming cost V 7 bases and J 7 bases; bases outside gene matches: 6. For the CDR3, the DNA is TGCAGTGTACAGGGGCGAGGTGAAGCTTTCTTT. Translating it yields CSVQGRGEAFF.

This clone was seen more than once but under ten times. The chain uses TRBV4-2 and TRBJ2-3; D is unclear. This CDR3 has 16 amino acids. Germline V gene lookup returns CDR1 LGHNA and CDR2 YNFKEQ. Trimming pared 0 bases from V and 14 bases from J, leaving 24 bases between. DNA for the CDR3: TGTGCCAGCAGCCAAGAGACGATGGATCTCCTCCCGTTGGGGTATTTT. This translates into CASSQETMDLLPLGYF.

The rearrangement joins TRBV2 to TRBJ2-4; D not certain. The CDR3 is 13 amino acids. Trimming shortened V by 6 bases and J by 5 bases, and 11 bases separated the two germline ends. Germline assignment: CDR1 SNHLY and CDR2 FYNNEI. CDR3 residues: CASSGSLENIQYF. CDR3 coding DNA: TGTGCCAGCAGCGGAAGTCTGGAAAACATTCAGTACTTC.

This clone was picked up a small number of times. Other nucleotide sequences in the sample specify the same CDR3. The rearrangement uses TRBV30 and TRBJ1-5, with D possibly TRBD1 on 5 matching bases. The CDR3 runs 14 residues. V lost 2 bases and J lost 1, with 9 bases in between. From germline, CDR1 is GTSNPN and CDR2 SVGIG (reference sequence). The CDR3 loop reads CAWSREGSNQPQHF. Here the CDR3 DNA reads TGTGCCTGGAGTAGGGAGGGGAGCAATCAGCCCCAGCATTTT.

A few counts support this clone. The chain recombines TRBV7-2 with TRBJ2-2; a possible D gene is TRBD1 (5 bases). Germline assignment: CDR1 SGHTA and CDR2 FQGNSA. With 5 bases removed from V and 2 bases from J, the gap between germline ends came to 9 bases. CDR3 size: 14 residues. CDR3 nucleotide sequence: TGTGCCAGCAGCCGACAGAGTAACACCGGGGAGCTGTTTTTT. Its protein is CASSRQSNTGELFF. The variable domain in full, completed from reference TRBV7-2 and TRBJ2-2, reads GAGVSQSPSNKVTEKGKDVELRCDPISGHTALYWYRQSLGQGLEFLIYFQGNSAPDKSGLPSDRFSAERTGGSVSTLTIQRTQQEDSAVYLCASSRQSNTGELFFGEGSRLTVL.

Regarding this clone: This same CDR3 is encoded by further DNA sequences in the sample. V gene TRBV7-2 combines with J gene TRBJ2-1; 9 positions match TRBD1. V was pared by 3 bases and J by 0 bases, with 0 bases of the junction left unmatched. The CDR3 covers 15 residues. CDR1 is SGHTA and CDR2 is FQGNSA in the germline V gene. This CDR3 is CASSLGQGSYNEQFF. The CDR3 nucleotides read TGTGCCAGCAGCTTGGGACAGGGCTCCTACAATGAGCAGTTCTTC.

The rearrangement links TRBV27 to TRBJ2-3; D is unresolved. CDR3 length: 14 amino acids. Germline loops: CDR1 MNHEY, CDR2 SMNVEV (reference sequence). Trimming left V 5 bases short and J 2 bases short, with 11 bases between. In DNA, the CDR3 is TGTGCCAGCAGTCCCCGGTTAGACACAGATACGCAGTATTTT. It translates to CASSPRLDTDTQYF.

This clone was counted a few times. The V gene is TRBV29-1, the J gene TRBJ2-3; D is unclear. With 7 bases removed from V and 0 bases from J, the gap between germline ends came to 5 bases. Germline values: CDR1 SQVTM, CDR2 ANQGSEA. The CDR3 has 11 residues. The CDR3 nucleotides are TGCAGCGAAGCTAGCACAGATACGCAGTATTTT. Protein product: CSEASTDTQYF.

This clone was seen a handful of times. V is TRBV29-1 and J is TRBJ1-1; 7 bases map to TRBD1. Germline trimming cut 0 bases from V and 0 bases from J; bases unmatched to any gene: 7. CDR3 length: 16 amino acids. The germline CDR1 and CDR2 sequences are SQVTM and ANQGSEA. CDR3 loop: CSVEDRSGQLNTEAFF. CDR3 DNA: TGCAGCGTTGAAGATCGATCGGGACAGTTGAACACTGAAGCTTTCTTT.

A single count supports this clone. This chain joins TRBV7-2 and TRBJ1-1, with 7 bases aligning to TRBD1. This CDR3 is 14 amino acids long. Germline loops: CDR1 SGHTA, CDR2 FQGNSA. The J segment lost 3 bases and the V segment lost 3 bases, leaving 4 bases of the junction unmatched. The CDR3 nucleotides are TGTGCCAGCAGCTTCAACAGGGGTGACACTGAAGCTTTCTTT. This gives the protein CASSFNRGDTEAFF. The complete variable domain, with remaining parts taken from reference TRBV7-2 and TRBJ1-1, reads GAGVSQSPSNKVTEKGKDVELRCDPISGHTALYWYRQSLGQGLEFLIYFQGNSAPDKSGLPSDRFSAERTGGSVSTLTIQRTQQEDSAVYLCASSFNRGDTEAFFGQGTRLTVV.

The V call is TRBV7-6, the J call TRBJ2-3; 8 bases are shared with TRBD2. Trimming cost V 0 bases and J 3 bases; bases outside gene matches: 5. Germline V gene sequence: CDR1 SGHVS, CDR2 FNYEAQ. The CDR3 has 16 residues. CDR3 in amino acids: CASSLATGLATDTQYF. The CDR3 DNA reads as TGTGCCAGCAGCTTAGCCACAGGACTAGCAACAGATACGCAGTATTTT.

This CDR3 reads CASSAATSGGSYNEQFF. In DNA, the CDR3 is TGTGCCAGCAGCGCCGCCACTAGCGGAGGCTCCTACAATGAGCAGTTCTTC. The J gene is TRBJ2-1, the V gene TRBV5-6; TRBD2 matches 8 bases. In germline, CDR1 is SGHDT, CDR2 YYEEEE. Trimming took 4 bases from V and 0 from J; bases not matched to a gene: 9. The CDR3 extends over 17 amino acids.

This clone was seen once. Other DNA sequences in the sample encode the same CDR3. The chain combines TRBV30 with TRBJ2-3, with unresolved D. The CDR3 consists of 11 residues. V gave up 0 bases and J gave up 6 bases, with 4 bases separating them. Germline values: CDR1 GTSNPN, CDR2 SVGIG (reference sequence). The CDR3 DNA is TGTGCCTGGAGTGTATTGGATACGCAGTATTTT. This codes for CAWSVLDTQYF.

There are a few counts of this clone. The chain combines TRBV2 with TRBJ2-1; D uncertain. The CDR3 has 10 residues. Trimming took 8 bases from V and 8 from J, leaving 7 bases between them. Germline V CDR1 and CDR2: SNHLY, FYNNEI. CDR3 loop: CASSSHEQFF. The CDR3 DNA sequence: TGTGCCAGCTCGTCCCATGAGCAGTTCTTC.

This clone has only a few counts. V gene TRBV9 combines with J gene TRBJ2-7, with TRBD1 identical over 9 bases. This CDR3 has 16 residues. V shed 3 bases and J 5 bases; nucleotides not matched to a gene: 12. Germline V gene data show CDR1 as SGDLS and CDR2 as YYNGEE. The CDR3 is CASSGTPNRGPNEQYF. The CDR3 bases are TGTGCCAGCAGCGGAACCCCTAACAGGGGGCCCAACGAGCAGTACTTC.

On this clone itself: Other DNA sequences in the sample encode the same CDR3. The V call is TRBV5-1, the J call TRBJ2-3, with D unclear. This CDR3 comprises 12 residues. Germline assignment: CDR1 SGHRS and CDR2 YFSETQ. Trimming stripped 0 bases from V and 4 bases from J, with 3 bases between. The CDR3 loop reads CASSLGADTQYF. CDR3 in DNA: TGCGCCAGCAGCTTGGGAGCAGATACGCAGTATTTT.

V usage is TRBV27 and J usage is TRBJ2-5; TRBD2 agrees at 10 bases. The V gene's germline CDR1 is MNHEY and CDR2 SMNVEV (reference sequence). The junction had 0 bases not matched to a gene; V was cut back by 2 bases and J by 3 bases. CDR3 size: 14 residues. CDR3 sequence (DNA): TGTGCCAGCAGTTTAGGACTAGCGGAAGAGACCCAGTACTTC. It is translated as CASSLGLAEETQYF.

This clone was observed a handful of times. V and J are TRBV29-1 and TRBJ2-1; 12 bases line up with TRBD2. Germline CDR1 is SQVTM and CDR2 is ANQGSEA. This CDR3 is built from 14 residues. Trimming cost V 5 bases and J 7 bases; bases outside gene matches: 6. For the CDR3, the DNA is TGCAGCGTTAATCCGGGACTAGCGGGTAATGAGCAGTTCTTC. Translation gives CSVNPGLAGNEQFF.

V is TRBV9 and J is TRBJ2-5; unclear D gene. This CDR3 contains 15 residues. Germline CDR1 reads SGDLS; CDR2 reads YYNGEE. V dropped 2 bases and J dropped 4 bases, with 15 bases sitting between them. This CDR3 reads CASSVTGRRGETQYF. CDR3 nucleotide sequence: TGTGCCAGCAGCGTCACCGGACGGAGAGGAGAGACCCAGTACTTC.

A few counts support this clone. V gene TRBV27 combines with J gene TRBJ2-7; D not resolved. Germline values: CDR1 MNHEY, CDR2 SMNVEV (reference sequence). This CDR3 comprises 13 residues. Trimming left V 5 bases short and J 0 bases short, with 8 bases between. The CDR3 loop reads CASSRTVSYEQYF. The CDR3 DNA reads TGTGCCAGCAGTAGAACCGTCTCCTACGAGCAGTACTTC.

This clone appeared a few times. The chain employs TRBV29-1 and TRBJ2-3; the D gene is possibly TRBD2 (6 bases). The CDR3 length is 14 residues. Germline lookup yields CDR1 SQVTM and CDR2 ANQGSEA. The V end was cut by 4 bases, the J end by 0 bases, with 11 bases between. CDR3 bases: TGCAGCGTTGTGCGGGGTAGGAGCACAGATACGCAGTATTTT. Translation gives CSVVRGRSTDTQYF.

The CDR3: CSVASGAGEQYF. The CDR3 region has the DNA TGCAGCGTTGCTTCGGGGGCGGGGGAGCAGTACTTC. V usage is TRBV29-1 and J usage is TRBJ2-7; D is perhaps TRBD1 or TRBD2 (6 bases each). The germline CDR1 and CDR2 sequences are SQVTM and ANQGSEA. The CDR3 extends over 12 amino acids. Trimming left V 4 bases short and J 7 bases short, with 14 bases between.

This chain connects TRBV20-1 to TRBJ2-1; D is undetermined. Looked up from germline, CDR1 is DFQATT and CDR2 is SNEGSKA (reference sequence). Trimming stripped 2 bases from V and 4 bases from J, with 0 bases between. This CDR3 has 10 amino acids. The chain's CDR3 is CSARYNEQFF. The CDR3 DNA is TGCAGTGCTAGATACAATGAGCAGTTCTTC.

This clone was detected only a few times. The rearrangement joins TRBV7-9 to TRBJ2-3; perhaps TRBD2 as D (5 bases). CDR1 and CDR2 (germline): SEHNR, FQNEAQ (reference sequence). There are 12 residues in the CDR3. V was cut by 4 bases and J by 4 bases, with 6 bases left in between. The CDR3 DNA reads TGTGCCAGCAGCTCGAGGGCAGATACGCAGTATTTT. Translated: CASSSRADTQYF.